Each of the 3 T cell receptor beta chains below was sequenced from the same sample in a study of OX40 agonist ivuxolimab in advanced cancers. Assay: immunoSEQ multiplex PCR; the TCRdb copy retains only in-frame clones and omits some. This sample has roughly 61,000 clones, with 80% to 90% found just once. The material was CD4+ or CD8+ T cells sorted from blood, obtained in a trial of the OX40 agonist ivuxolimab. Receptors originate from an adult with an advanced solid tumor such as melanoma, head and neck, liver or kidney cancer.

The chain employs TRBV28 and TRBJ2-1, with 7 bases identical to TRBD1. CDR1 is MDHEN and CDR2 is SYDVKM in the germline V gene. This CDR3 is built from 15 residues. Trimming cost V 6 bases and J 3 bases; bases outside gene matches: 8. The CDR3 DNA sequence: TGTGCCAGCAGCAGTACCGGGACAGTCTACAATGAGCAGTTCTTC. Translated, it gives CASSSTGTVYNEQFF.

This chain links TRBV2 with TRBJ1-5; the D is unclear. V was trimmed by 1 base and J by 4 bases, leaving 5 bases between them. Germline V lookup: CDR1 SNHLY, CDR2 FYNNEI. CDR3 length: 13 residues. In nucleotides, the CDR3 is TGTGCCAGCAGTGAAGACGGGAATCAGCCCCAGCATTTT. It yields the protein CASSEDGNQPQHF.

The chain's CDR3 is CASSLPAGGSEQFF. CDR3 nucleotides: TGCGCCAGCAGCTTGCCAGCGGGAGGGTCTGAGCAGTTCTTC. This chain links TRBV5-1 with TRBJ2-1; 10 bases are shared with TRBD2. J was trimmed by 9 bases and V by 1 base; bases with no gene match: 4. The CDR3 runs 14 residues. The germline V gene has CDR1 SGHRS and CDR2 YFSETQ. The full variable domain, with the rest looked up from reference TRBV5-1 and TRBJ2-1, is KAGVTQTPRYLIKTRGQQVTLSCSPISGHRSVSWYQQTPGQGLQFLFEYFSETQRNKGNFPGRFSGRQFSNSRSEMNVSTLELGDSALYLCASSLPAGGSEQFFGPGTRLTVL.